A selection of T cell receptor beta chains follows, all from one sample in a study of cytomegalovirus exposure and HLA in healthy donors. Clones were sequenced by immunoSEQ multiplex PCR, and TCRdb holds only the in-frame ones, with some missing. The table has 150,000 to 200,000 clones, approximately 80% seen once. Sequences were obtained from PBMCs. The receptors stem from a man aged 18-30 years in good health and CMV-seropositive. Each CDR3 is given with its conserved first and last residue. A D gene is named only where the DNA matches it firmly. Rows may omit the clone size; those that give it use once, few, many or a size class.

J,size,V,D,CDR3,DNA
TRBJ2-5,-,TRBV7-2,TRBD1,CASSSTGAQETQYF,TGTGCCAGCAGCTCGACAGGGGCCCAAGAGACCCAGTACTTC
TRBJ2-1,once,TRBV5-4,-,CASSFRGLGEQFF,TGTGCCAGCAGCTTTCGAGGCTTGGGTGAGCAGTTCTTC
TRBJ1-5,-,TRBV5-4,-,CASSLDGQTTQPQHF,TGTGCCAGCAGCTTGGACGGACAAACTACTCAGCCCCAGCATTTT
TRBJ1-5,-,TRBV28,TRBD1,CASSFGQGPQPQHF,TGTGCCAGCAGTTTTGGACAGGGCCCTCAGCCCCAGCATTTT
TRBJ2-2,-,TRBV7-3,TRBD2,CASSLVGGPKTGELFF,TGTGCCAGCAGCTTGGTGGGAGGGCCCAAGACCGGGGAGCTGTTTTTT
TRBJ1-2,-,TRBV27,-,CASSLRWGRDGYTF,TGTGCCAGCAGTTTACGTTGGGGGCGGGATGGCTACACCTTC
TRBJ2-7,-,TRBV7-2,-,CASSLLPTVTYEQYF,TGTGCCAGCAGTCTTCTCCCGACAGTAACCTACGAGCAGTACTTC
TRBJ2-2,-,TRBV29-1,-,CSVPLVNTGELFF,TGCAGCGTCCCCCTCGTGAACACCGGGGAGCTGTTTTTT
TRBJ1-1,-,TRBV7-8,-,CASSLGGTSTEAFF,TGTGCCAGCAGCTTAGGCGGCACCAGCACTGAAGCTTTCTTT
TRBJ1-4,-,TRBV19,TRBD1,CASSSQGDSEKLFF,TGTGCCAGTAGTTCACAGGGGGATAGTGAAAAACTGTTTTTT
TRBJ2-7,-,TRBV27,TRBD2,CASSSSGLAGGPKAEQYF,TGTGCCAGCAGTTCCTCGGGACTAGCGGGAGGGCCTAAGGCCGAGCAGTACTTC
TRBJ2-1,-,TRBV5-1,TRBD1,CASSWGTGMARDEQFF,TGCGCCAGCAGCTGGGGGACAGGGATGGCCCGGGATGAGCAGTTCTTC
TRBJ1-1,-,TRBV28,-,CASNNRVLRAFF,TGTGCCAGCAACAACAGGGTGCTGAGGGCTTTCTTT
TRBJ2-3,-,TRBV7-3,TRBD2,CASGPSSGRGVDTQYF,TGTGCCAGCGGCCCCTCGAGCGGGAGGGGAGTAGATACGCAGTATTTT
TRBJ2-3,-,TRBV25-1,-,CASSATRDTEFGADTQYF,TGTGCCAGCAGTGCTACCCGGGACACGGAATTTGGGGCAGATACGCAGTATTTT
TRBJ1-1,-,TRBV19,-,CASTLVAAMNTEAFF,TGTGCCAGTACTTTGGTAGCGGCGATGAACACTGAAGCTTTCTTT
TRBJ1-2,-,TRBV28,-,CASREQGPYGYTF,TGTGCCAGCAGGGAACAGGGACCTTATGGCTACACCTTC
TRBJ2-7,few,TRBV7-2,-,CASRGRGGSYEQYF,TGTGCCAGCAGAGGGCGGGGAGGCTCCTACGAGCAGTACTTC
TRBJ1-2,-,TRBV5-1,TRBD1,CASSLDGAGGYGYTF,TGCGCCAGCAGCTTGGATGGGGCAGGGGGCTATGGCTACACCTTC
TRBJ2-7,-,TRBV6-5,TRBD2,CASSFGGLAYEQYF,TGTGCCAGCAGTTTCGGGGGACTAGCTTACGAGCAGTACTTC
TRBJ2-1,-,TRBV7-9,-,CASSLSSYNEQFF,TGTGCCAGCAGCCTGAGCTCCTACAATGAGCAGTTCTTC
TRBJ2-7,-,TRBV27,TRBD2,CASSLSSGGSYEQYF,TGTGCCAGCAGTTTATCCTCCGGGGGGTCCTACGAGCAGTACTTC
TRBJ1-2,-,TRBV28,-,CASSFQGAHGYTF,TGTGCCAGCAGTTTCCAGGGTGCCCATGGCTACACCTTC
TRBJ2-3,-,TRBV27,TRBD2,CASSSGTSGRHTQYF,TGTGCCAGCAGTTCGGGGACTAGCGGGAGGCATACGCAGTATTTT
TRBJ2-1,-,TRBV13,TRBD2,CASSFGTSGNEQFF,TGTGCCAGCAGCTTTGGGACTAGCGGCAATGAGCAGTTCTTC
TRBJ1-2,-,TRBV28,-,CASSPALGGGYGYTF,TGTGCCAGCAGCCCGGCCTTGGGGGGTGGCTATGGCTACACCTTC
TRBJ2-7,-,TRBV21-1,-,CASSPDTSGSTYEQYF,TGTGCCAGCAGTCCGGATACTAGCGGGAGCACCTACGAGCAGTACTTC
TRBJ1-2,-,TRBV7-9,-,CASSLSPWGDDYGYTF,TGTGCCAGCAGCTTGAGCCCGTGGGGAGACGACTATGGCTACACCTTC
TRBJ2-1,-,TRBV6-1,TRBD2,CASSVASGKRDEQFF,TGTGCCAGCAGTGTTGCTAGCGGAAAGCGGGATGAGCAGTTCTTC